This passage covers 12 T cell receptor beta chains from one sample sequenced in a study of blood T cell repertoires in COVID-19. Only in-frame clones appear in the TCRdb table, and some are missing; sequencing was by immunoSEQ multiplex PCR. Of just under 20,000 clones in the sample, 85% to 95% were seen once. The sequenced sample consisted of peripheral blood. Every receptor here comes from a woman aged 50 to 65 with active COVID-19.

This clone has just one count. The chain carries TRBV28 and TRBJ1-5; possible D gene TRBD1, 5 bases. Trimming took 6 bases from V and 2 from J, leaving 17 bases between them. The CDR3 runs to 16 residues. The V gene's germline CDR1 is MDHEN and CDR2 SYDVKM. This CDR3 reads CASRARTHSRNQPQHF. The CDR3 DNA sequence: TGTGCCAGCAGAGCCAGGACACACTCTCGCAATCAGCCCCAGCATTTT.

The chain uses TRBV7-2 and TRBJ1-4; D not certain. Germline V gene lookup returns CDR1 SGHTA and CDR2 FQGNSA. V lost 5 bases and J lost 6, with 16 bases in between. The CDR3 sequence is 15 residues long. The CDR3, as DNA: TGTGCCAGCAGCGACGCCGCGACCGAGGATGAAAAACTGTTTTTT. This codes for CASSDAATEDEKLFF.

This chain connects TRBV6-6 to TRBJ1-2; D remains unclear. Germline V CDR1 and CDR2: MNHNY, SVGAGI (reference sequence). V lost 0 bases, J lost 2 bases, and 13 bases lay in between. The length of the CDR3 is 16 residues. The CDR3, as DNA: TGTGCCAGCAGTTACTCGATCGGAACACAGAACTATGGCTACACCTTC. Translated: CASSYSIGTQNYGYTF.

The V and J genes are TRBV2 and TRBJ1-1, with unresolved D. Germline values: CDR1 SNHLY, CDR2 FYNNEI. The CDR3 length is 13 residues. V dropped 7 bases and J dropped 0 bases, with 9 bases sitting between them. CDR3 amino acids: CASNRIMNTEAFF. The CDR3 DNA sequence: TGTGCCAGCAATAGAATCATGAACACTGAAGCTTTCTTT.

This clone was counted a single time. The V and J genes are TRBV7-9 and TRBJ2-7, with D possibly being TRBD1 (5 bases). This CDR3 comprises 11 residues. Germline values: CDR1 SEHNR, CDR2 FQNEAQ (reference sequence). Trimming took off 5 bases at V and 6 bases at J, with 8 bases between the two ends. The CDR3 sequence: CASSGHGEQYF. CDR3 sequence (DNA): TGTGCCAGCAGCGGACATGGCGAGCAGTACTTC.

The chain recombines TRBV24-1 with TRBJ2-1, with D uncertain. The CDR3 is 13 residues long. With 3 bases removed from V and 6 bases from J, the gap between germline ends came to 8 bases. CDR1 KGHDR and CDR2 SFDVKD come from the germline V gene. The CDR3 nucleotides read TGTGCCACCAGTGATGCCTCCGGCAATGAGCAGTTCTTC. This codes for CATSDASGNEQFF.

The chain is built from TRBV12-3 or TRBV12-4 and TRBJ2-1, with D perhaps TRBD1 (5 bases). V was shortened by 2 bases and J by 5 bases, with 7 bases between the two germline ends. The CDR3 has 13 residues. CDR3 nucleotides: TGTGCCAGCAGTTTAAACAGGAACAATGAGCAGTTCTTC. Its translation: CASSLNRNNEQFF.

This clone was seen a few times. V and J are TRBV5-4 and TRBJ2-5, with 7 bases lining up with TRBD2. The CDR3 sequence is 15 residues long. V lost 0 bases to trimming and J lost 1 base; unmatched junction nucleotides: 3. CDR1 and CDR2 from the germline V gene are SGHNT and YYREEE (reference sequence). The CDR3 here is CASSLVVAGQETQYF. CDR3 sequence (DNA): TGTGCCAGCAGCTTGGTGGTAGCGGGCCAAGAGACCCAGTACTTC.

This rearrangement joins TRBV7-9 to TRBJ2-7; TRBD1 aligns across 8 bases. With V trimmed by 1 base and J by 11 bases, 4 bases remained unmatched. This CDR3 spans 12 amino acids. CDR1 SEHNR and CDR2 FQNEAQ come from the germline V gene (reference sequence). The CDR3 DNA reads as TGTGCCAGCAGCTTAGGATCGGACAGGGAGTACTTC. Translating gives CASSLGSDREYF.

V is TRBV30 and J is TRBJ1-1; 8 bases map to TRBD1. Looked up from germline, CDR1 is GTSNPN and CDR2 is SVGIG (reference sequence). This CDR3 comprises 14 residues. Germline trimming cut 0 bases from V and 4 bases from J; bases unmatched to any gene: 4. The CDR3 spells CAWSVRQGATEAFF. The CDR3 DNA follows: TGTGCCTGGAGTGTAAGGCAGGGGGCCACTGAAGCTTTCTTT.

In DNA form, the CDR3 reads TGTGCCAGCAGCTTAAATAGCGGGAGTCTTTATGAGCAGTTCTTC. Translated, it gives CASSLNSGSLYEQFF. The chain combines TRBV11-2 with TRBJ2-1, with 9 nucleotides matching TRBD2. V dropped 2 bases and J dropped 8; count of bases not matched to a gene: 7. CDR3 length: 15 amino acids. The germline V gene has CDR1 SGHAT and CDR2 FQNNGV.

This chain joins TRBV19 and TRBJ2-1; TRBD2 aligns across 13 bases. With V trimmed by 4 bases and J by 4 bases, 4 bases remained unmatched. The CDR3 covers 16 residues. Germline CDR1 reads LNHDA; CDR2 reads SQIVND (reference sequence). The CDR3 DNA reads as TGTGCCAGTAGTAGACTAGCGGGAGGCGGGTACAATGAGCAGTTCTTC. This sequence encodes CASSRLAGGGYNEQFF.